The rows below give T cell receptor beta chains drawn from one sample of a study of cytomegalovirus exposure and HLA in healthy donors. The repertoire was sequenced with immunoSEQ multiplex PCR; TCRdb's copy has only in-frame clones and lacks some. The table shows more than 85,000 clones, with about 15% occurring only once. The sequenced material came from PBMCs. These receptors originate from a female donor in good health and CMV-seronegative. Both conserved end residues are part of each CDR3.

cdr3_length,j_call,v_call,cdr3_aa
16,TRBJ2-3,TRBV25-1,CASRGDGTYSTDTQYF
17,TRBJ2-5,TRBV4-1,CASSQYPRSGGQETQYF
16,TRBJ2-5,TRBV4-3,CASSRNLDRPQETQYF
15,TRBJ2-5,TRBV7-6,CASSLVVGMGETQYF
15,TRBJ2-3,TRBV27,CASSPSSGGTDTQYF
13,TRBJ1-1,TRBV9,CASSVAGDREAFF
15,TRBJ2-3,TRBV30,CAWSARAGWVDTQYF
14,TRBJ2-7,TRBV10-3,CAIRTRESSYEQYF
15,TRBJ1-5,TRBV6-5,CASSLNRGTNQPQHF
13,TRBJ1-1,TRBV2,CASSEWGTGEAFF
13,TRBJ1-1,TRBV10-3,CAISGGTGTEAFF
16,TRBJ2-2,TRBV5-1,CASSLVEGRLSGELFF
14,TRBJ2-7,TRBV5-1,CASSLPGGPNEQYF
14,TRBJ2-5,TRBV6-5,CASPRRGRRTTQYF
13,TRBJ1-2,TRBV28,CASRPQGIDGYTF
16,TRBJ1-1,TRBV7-9,CASSKPGQGRDTEAFF
15,TRBJ2-3,TRBV6-6,CATRETSGRSDTQYF
15,TRBJ2-1,TRBV6-4,CASSETGTVVNEQFF
13,TRBJ1-2,TRBV5-4,CASRRTGDNGYTF
15,TRBJ2-2,TRBV7-3,CASSLTSGRAGELFF
18,TRBJ1-2,TRBV21-1,CASSKGVSTGAHTNGYTF
12,TRBJ2-7,TRBV27,CASRTGPYEQYF
17,TRBJ1-2,TRBV19,CASNAYNRGLTNYGYTF
16,TRBJ2-3,TRBV5-6,CASSWGGGILVDTQYF
15,TRBJ1-1,TRBV7-2,CASSLGTGGFTEAFF
16,TRBJ1-2,TRBV5-8,CASSWERGGLRYGYTF
14,TRBJ2-5,TRBV7-9,CASSYQGGMETQYF
18,TRBJ2-7,TRBV11-2,CASSELAGAQLSSYEQYF
13,TRBJ2-1,TRBV4-3,CASSLRWENEQFF
16,TRBJ2-3,TRBV19,CASSSDTVMGTDTQYF
16,TRBJ1-1,TRBV4-3,CASSQAGFGDIAEAFF
15,TRBJ1-1,TRBV6-5,CASSYSHRLNTEAFF
15,TRBJ2-7,TRBV11-2,CASSYSGSSSYEQYF
15,TRBJ1-6,TRBV5-6,CASSLGAGGNSPLHF
15,TRBJ2-1,TRBV7-3,CASSLTGTGYNEQFF
13,TRBJ2-7,TRBV18,CASSPPSLYEQYF
15,TRBJ1-6,TRBV9,CASSFGTEGNSPLHF
10,TRBJ1-3,TRBV30,CAWEVDTIYF
15,TRBJ1-6,TRBV13,CASSLGRQGWSPLHF
13,TRBJ1-4,TRBV10-2,CASRHSTNEKLFF
13,TRBJ1-1,TRBV7-2,CASSFAVNTEAFF
15,TRBJ2-3,TRBV7-9,CASSLQRDLTDTQYF
14,TRBJ1-2,TRBV27,CASSPLTGLYGYTF
15,TRBJ2-3,TRBV29-1,CSVEDGDYYTDTQYF
15,TRBJ2-3,TRBV5-1,CASRPLTGTTDTQYF
16,TRBJ1-4,TRBV28,CASRRPLTGSNEKLFF
18,TRBJ2-7,TRBV7-2,CASSLVAPHSGGAYEQYF
16,TRBJ2-7,TRBV6-6,CASTKEGGSSSYEQYF
15,TRBJ1-3,TRBV6-5,CASRRTGSTGNTIYF
12,TRBJ1-4,TRBV7-9,CARTGVGEKLFF
15,TRBJ2-7,TRBV4-3,CASSRGGSSSYEQYF
14,TRBJ1-5,TRBV5-1,CATRVVHSNQPQHF
16,TRBJ2-3,TRBV7-2,CASSLVAGASTDTQYF
13,TRBJ2-7,TRBV6-5,CASSYAGTYEQYF
15,TRBJ2-6,TRBV5-4,CASSSPYSGANVLTF